This passage covers 26 T cell receptor gamma chains from one sample sequenced in a study of Vδ1+ human thymocytes. Findings and limits, study-wide: Thymic TRG and TRD repertoires appeared highly polyclonal.

Antigen specificity for these receptors is unknown. The template was reverse-transcribed extracted RNA. Multiplex PCR used pooled V-gene forward primers and a constant-region reverse primer to amplify CDR3s. TCRdb reapplied CATT to the multiplex PCR reads. There are about 36,000 gamma-chain clones in the sample; 20% to 25% occur only once, and 1.9% lies in the top ten. The sample consisted of Vdelta1+ gamma-delta thymocytes from the thymus. Subset noted: FACS-sorted CD3+ TCRalphabeta- TCRVdelta1+ TCRVdelta2- thymocytes. All receptors derive from a girl in the first two years of life who had congenital heart surgery.

The chain employs TRGV4 and TRGJ1 or TRGJ2. The CDR3 consists of 14 residues. Germline-derived CDR1 and CDR2 are EGSTGY and YDSYTSSV. The V segment lost 0 bases and the J segment 3 bases; nucleotides outside the gene matches: 5. DNA for the CDR3: TGTGCCACCTGGGATGGGAAGTCTTATTATAAGAAACTCTTT. It encodes CATWDGKSYYKKLF.

This clone was seen a few times. The chain recombines TRGV9 with TRGJ1 or TRGJ2. In germline, CDR1 is GITISATS, CDR2 ISYDGTV (reference sequence). Losses at the gene ends were 0 bases for V and 9 bases for J; bases not matched to a gene: 8. The CDR3 is made up of 13 amino acids. CDR3 amino acids: CALWEVHFGKKLF. CDR3 nucleotides: TGTGCCTTGTGGGAGGTGCATTTTGGTAAGAAACTCTTT.

This clone was counted a few times. The chain employs TRGV2 and TRGJP2. Germline V gene sequence: CDR1 EGSNGY, CDR2 YDSYNSKV. CDR3 length: 13 amino acids. V shed 5 bases and J 11 bases; nucleotides not matched to a gene: 11. Written as DNA, the CDR3 is TGTGCCACCTGGGTAATAAGAAAATGGATCAAGACGTTT. As protein: CATWVIRKWIKTF.

This rearrangement joins TRGV4 to TRGJ1 or TRGJ2. The CDR3 has 12 residues. J lost 6 bases, V lost 4 bases, and 6 bases had no gene match. The V gene's germline CDR1 is EGSTGY and CDR2 YDSYTSSV. CDR3 in amino acids: CATWEKIYKKLF. The DNA of the CDR3 is TGTGCCACCTGGGAGAAAATTTATAAGAAACTCTTT.

This clone was seen a few times. Given a much more abundant clone one base away, this may be a read error. This chain connects TRGV3 to TRGJP2. Germline-derived CDR1 and CDR2 are VTNTFY and YDVSTARD (reference sequence). The junction had 4 bases not matched to a gene; V was cut back by 3 bases and J by 3 bases. This CDR3 has 14 amino acids. CDR3 in amino acids: CATWDERSDWIKTF. In DNA form, the CDR3 reads TGTGCCACCTGGGACGAGCGTAGTGATTGGATCAAGACGTTT.

V and J are TRGV3 and TRGJP2. The CDR3 totals 15 residues. The germline V gene encodes CDR1 VTNTFY and CDR2 YDVSTARD (reference sequence). V gave up 1 base and J gave up 2 bases; unmatched junction bases: 4. The chain's CDR3 is CATWDSRSSDWIKTF. For the CDR3, the DNA is TGTGCCACCTGGGACAGTAGGAGTAGTGATTGGATCAAGACGTTT.

The table lists this clone with a few counts. The chain uses TRGV3 and TRGJ1 or TRGJ2. J was trimmed by 11 bases and V by 0 bases; bases with no gene match: 7. The length of the CDR3 is 12 residues. From germline, CDR1 is VTNTFY and CDR2 YDVSTARD (reference sequence). The CDR3 spells CATWDRFTEKLF. The CDR3 DNA reads TGTGCCACCTGGGACAGGTTCACAGAGAAACTCTTT.

This clone was recorded once. The V gene is TRGV3, the J gene TRGJ1 or TRGJ2. With 4 bases clipped from V and 0 bases from J, the junction kept 9 bases outside the gene matches. This CDR3 spans 15 amino acids. Looked up from germline, CDR1 is VTNTFY and CDR2 is YDVSTARD (reference sequence). The CDR3 sequence: CATWDNNSNYYKKLF. CDR3 sequence (DNA): TGTGCCACCTGGGATAATAATTCGAATTATTATAAGAAACTCTTT.

Details on this clone: The same CDR3 also results from other DNA sequences found in this sample. This chain links TRGV9 with TRGJ1 or TRGJ2. This CDR3 comprises 11 residues. The V gene's germline CDR1 is GITISATS and CDR2 ISYDGTV (reference sequence). The V segment lost 0 bases and the J segment 9 bases; nucleotides outside the gene matches: 2. In DNA, the CDR3 is TGTGCCTTGTGGGAGGTGTCTAAGAAACTCTTT. This gives the protein CALWEVSKKLF.

This rearrangement joins TRGV8 to TRGJ1 or TRGJ2. Germline V CDR1 and CDR2: VENAVY, YDSYNSRV. The V segment lost 5 bases and the J segment 11 bases; nucleotides outside the gene matches: 12. There are 12 residues in the CDR3. CDR3 protein: CATWASEGEKLF. CDR3 DNA: TGTGCCACCTGGGCCTCAGAAGGGGAGAAACTCTTT.

There are a few counts of this clone. The J gene is TRGJP2, the V gene TRGV4. Germline assignment: CDR1 EGSTGY and CDR2 YDSYTSSV. The CDR3 runs to 15 residues. The V and J ends lost 3 bases and 0 bases, in that order; junction bases with no gene match: 4. CDR3 in amino acids: CATWDPNSSDWIKTF. The CDR3 region has the DNA TGTGCCACCTGGGATCCCAATAGTAGTGATTGGATCAAGACGTTT.

The V call is TRGV9, the J call TRGJP. V shed 6 bases and J 7 bases; nucleotides not matched to a gene: 12. Germline V lookup: CDR1 GITISATS, CDR2 ISYDGTV (reference sequence). The CDR3 sequence is 17 residues long. CDR3 region: CALWRSSRELGKKIKVF. The CDR3, as DNA: TGTGCCTTGTGGAGGAGCTCGCGGGAGTTGGGCAAAAAAATCAAGGTATTT.

As to this clone: A much larger clone lies a single base off, so this may be a read error. V gene TRGV3 combines with J gene TRGJ1 or TRGJ2. The CDR3 sequence is 11 residues long. Losses at the gene ends were 4 bases for V and 6 bases for J; bases not matched to a gene: 3. The germline gives CDR1 VTNTFY, CDR2 YDVSTARD (reference sequence). DNA for the CDR3: TGTGCCACCTGGGAATTTTATAAGAAACTCTTT. It specifies CATWEFYKKLF.

The V and J genes are TRGV9 and TRGJ1 or TRGJ2. CDR1 GITISATS and CDR2 ISYDGTV come from the germline V gene (reference sequence). V was pared by 2 bases and J by 2 bases, with 6 bases of the junction left unmatched. The CDR3 is made up of 14 amino acids. The CDR3 loop reads CALWEARDYYKKLF. DNA for the CDR3: TGTGCCTTGTGGGAGGCGCGGGATTATTATAAGAAACTCTTT.

The chain carries TRGV3 and TRGJ1 or TRGJ2. This CDR3 has 14 residues. Germline CDR1 is VTNTFY and CDR2 is YDVSTARD (reference sequence). V trimming: 2 bases; J trimming: 0 bases; junction bases outside the gene matches: 4. The CDR3 DNA reads TGTGCCACCTGGGACACTTTGAATTATTATAAGAAACTCTTT. Translated, it gives CATWDTLNYYKKLF.

This clone was observed a handful of times. This chain connects TRGV8 to TRGJ1 or TRGJ2. The CDR3 contains 12 residues. Unmatched junction bases numbered 4, after V lost 5 bases and J lost 3 bases. From germline, CDR1 is VENAVY and CDR2 YDSYNSRV. DNA of the CDR3: TGTGCCACCTGGGTTGCTTATTATAAGAAACTCTTT. Translating gives CATWVAYYKKLF.

The chain recombines TRGV2 with TRGJ1 or TRGJ2. J lost 0 bases, V lost 1 base, and 9 bases had no gene match. Germline assignment: CDR1 EGSNGY and CDR2 YDSYNSKV. The CDR3 loop spans 16 amino acids. DNA of the CDR3: TGTGCCACCTGGGACGGCCCTTCAAGGAATTATTATAAGAAACTCTTT. It codes for CATWDGPSRNYYKKLF.

This clone was seen only a few times. The chain couples TRGV4 to TRGJ1 or TRGJ2. The germline CDR1 and CDR2 sequences are EGSTGY and YDSYTSSV. The CDR3 runs 14 residues. The V and J ends lost 2 bases and 0 bases, in that order; junction bases with no gene match: 4. CDR3 region: CATWDVTNYYKKLF. The CDR3 DNA reads TGTGCCACCTGGGATGTGACGAATTATTATAAGAAACTCTTT.

V usage is TRGV8 and J usage is TRGJP2. From germline, CDR1 is VENAVY and CDR2 YDSYNSRV. Trimming took 3 bases from V and 3 from J; bases not matched to a gene: 4. This CDR3 contains 14 residues. The CDR3 region is CATWDVGSDWIKTF. In DNA form, the CDR3 reads TGTGCCACCTGGGATGTGGGTAGTGATTGGATCAAGACGTTT.

This clone was counted a few times. A much larger clone lies one base from this, so it may be a read error. The identical CDR3 is also encoded by other nucleotide sequences in the sample. V gene TRGV9 combines with J gene TRGJ1 or TRGJ2. Trimming cost V 3 bases and J 5 bases; bases outside gene matches: 4. The CDR3 contains 12 residues. The V gene's germline CDR1 is GITISATS and CDR2 ISYDGTV (reference sequence). The CDR3 loop is CALWESDYKKLF. DNA for the CDR3: TGTGCCTTGTGGGAGTCTGATTATAAGAAACTCTTT.

V is TRGV9 and J is TRGJ1 or TRGJ2. The CDR3 contains 11 residues. From germline, CDR1 is GITISATS and CDR2 ISYDGTV (reference sequence). V lost 5 bases and J lost 8; bases outside the gene matches: 6. The CDR3 region has the DNA TGTGCCTTGTGGGTATGTGATAAGAAACTCTTT. Protein: CALWVCDKKLF.

This clone was picked up a small number of times. J is TRGJ1 or TRGJ2 and V is TRGV3. Germline V CDR1 and CDR2: VTNTFY, YDVSTARD (reference sequence). The CDR3 is made up of 14 amino acids. Trimming at V came to 0 bases and at J to 7 bases, leaving 9 bases not matched to a gene. CDR3 sequence reads: CATWDRPPQYKKLF. DNA for the CDR3: TGTGCCACCTGGGACAGGCCTCCACAATATAAGAAACTCTTT.

The rearrangement links TRGV2 to TRGJ1 or TRGJ2. Germline V gene data show CDR1 as EGSNGY and CDR2 as YDSYNSKV. V shed 1 base and J 7 bases; nucleotides not matched to a gene: 10. The CDR3 runs 14 residues. DNA of the CDR3: TGTGCCACCTGGGACGGTACGTTGGACTATAAGAAACTCTTT. Translating it yields CATWDGTLDYKKLF.

On this clone itself: This may stem from a read error, because a much larger clone lies one nucleotide away. Other DNA variants within this sample encode the same CDR3. This chain links TRGV8 with TRGJP2. Germline assignment: CDR1 VENAVY and CDR2 YDSYNSRV. Trimming removed 4 bases from V and 8 bases from J; junction bases left unmatched: 4. The CDR3 contains 12 residues. Written as DNA, the CDR3 is TGTGCCACCTGGGAGGGGGATTGGATCAAGACGTTT. Protein product: CATWEGDWIKTF.

This clone was counted between two and nine times. The chain links TRGV3 to TRGJ1 or TRGJ2. Germline CDR1 and CDR2: VTNTFY and YDVSTARD (reference sequence). V lost 0 bases to trimming and J lost 11 bases; unmatched junction nucleotides: 7. This CDR3 has 12 amino acids. The CDR3 protein is CATWDRLGEKLF. As DNA, the CDR3 is TGTGCCACCTGGGACAGGCTCGGAGAGAAACTCTTT.

As to this clone: Other DNA sequences from this sample encode an identical CDR3 as well. The chain couples TRGV2 to TRGJP2. Germline V gene data show CDR1 as EGSNGY and CDR2 as YDSYNSKV. V gave up 0 bases and J gave up 2 bases; unmatched junction bases: 6. The CDR3 runs to 16 residues. The CDR3 spells CATWDGPGSSDWIKTF. DNA for the CDR3: TGTGCCACCTGGGACGGGCCCGGCAGTAGTGATTGGATCAAGACGTTT.